This entry lists 6 T cell receptor beta chains sequenced from one sample in a study of cytomegalovirus exposure and HLA in healthy donors. The PCR ran on 60 Vbeta and 13 Jbeta primers. Produced via immunoSEQ multiplex PCR; TCRdb's table is partial and in-frame only. The sample has under 200,000 clones; 70% to 90% are singletons. Sequenced input: PBMCs. The source is a young man in good health and CMV-seropositive.

The V gene is TRBV20-1, the J gene TRBJ1-4; no firm D call. Trimming removed 3 bases at V and 8 bases at J, with 7 bases between. The CDR3 is made up of 11 amino acids. CDR1 is DFQATT, CDR2 SNEGSKA, per germline (reference sequence). The CDR3 loop reads CSASGREKLFF. The CDR3, as DNA: TGCAGTGCTAGCGGGAGGGAAAAACTGTTTTTT.

The J gene is TRBJ2-1, the V gene TRBV5-4; TRBD1 aligns across 7 bases. This CDR3 is built from 17 residues. Losses at the gene ends were 4 bases for V and 0 bases for J; bases not matched to a gene: 10. The germline CDR1 and CDR2 sequences are SGHNT and YYREEE (reference sequence). CDR3 amino acids: CASSPTGGQSSYNEQFF. The CDR3 DNA sequence: TGTGCCAGCAGCCCGACTGGGGGACAGAGCTCCTACAATGAGCAGTTCTTC.

This chain uses TRBV25-1 with TRBJ2-4; 7 nucleotides line up with TRBD1. V shed 5 bases and J 7 bases; nucleotides not matched to a gene: 8. CDR1 and CDR2 (germline): MGHDK, SYGVNS. This CDR3 spans 14 amino acids. CDR3 nucleotides: TGTGCCAGCAGTAAGACAGGGCTAGGGAACATTCAGTACTTC. Its protein product is CASSKTGLGNIQYF. The full variable domain, rest sourced from reference TRBV25-1 and TRBJ2-4, is EADIYQTPRYLVIGTGKKITLECSQTMGHDKMYWYQQDPGMELHLIHYSYGVNSTEKGDLSSESTVSRIRTEHFPLTLESARPSHTSQYLCASSKTGLGNIQYFGAGTRLSVL.

Regarding this clone: The junction shows a germline mismatch at one end, possibly a read error. This sequence joins TRBV19 and TRBJ2-7; D may be TRBD1 (5 bases). This CDR3 comprises 15 residues. The germline CDR1 and CDR2 sequences are LNHDA and SQIVND (reference sequence). CDR3 bases: TGTGCCAGTAGTATTTATCCAGGGAACATCCACGAGCGGTACTTC. Translation: CASSIYPGNIHERYF.

The chain uses TRBV7-2 and TRBJ1-5, with D perhaps matching TRBD1 (6 bases). The length of the CDR3 is 15 residues. The germline CDR1 and CDR2 sequences are SGHTA and FQGNSA. V shed 2 bases and J shed 6 bases, with 14 bases lying between them. CDR3: CASSLWPGEGQPQHF. The CDR3 region has the DNA TGTGCCAGCAGCTTATGGCCAGGGGAGGGTCAGCCCCAGCATTTT.

The chain combines TRBV5-1 with TRBJ2-5, with TRBD1 matching over 9 bases. This CDR3 region has 13 residues. Germline-derived CDR1 and CDR2 are SGHRS and YFSETQ. The ends lost 4 bases at V and 3 bases at J; junction bases unmatched: 1. The CDR3 nucleotides read TGCGCCAGCAGCAGGGACAGGGAAGAGACCCAGTACTTC. The encoded protein is CASSRDREETQYF.